A single sample gave rise to the 18 T cell receptor beta chains below, sequenced in a study of T cells in Graves' hyperthyroidism and ophthalmopathy. Amplified regions were TCR beta CDR3 sequences from RNA transcripts. The TCR CDR3 was amplified in a first-round RT-PCR using the HTBI primer set. MiXCR was run by TCRdb on the multiplex PCR reads, yielding one entry per CDR3 protein. Of about 360,000 distinct CDR3 sequences in the sample, approximately 13% were seen once. Material: blood. These receptors originate from a man aged 30 to 39 with Graves' hyperthyroidism that later progressed to Graves' ophthalmopathy.

This clonotype was detected ten times or more. The rearrangement links TRBV5-1 to TRBJ1-2, with 9 bases lining up with TRBD1. This CDR3 is built from 14 residues. J was trimmed by 2 bases and V by 2 bases; bases with no gene match: 1. Germline CDR1 and CDR2: SGHRS and YFSETQ. CDR3 protein: CASSFTGGNYGYTF. CDR3 sequence (DNA): TGCGCCAGCAGCTTTACAGGGGGCAACTATGGCTACACCTTC.

This clonotype was counted ten times or more. The rearrangement joins TRBV28 to TRBJ2-5; either TRBD1 or TRBD2 may supply D (5 bases each). Germline loops: CDR1 MDHEN, CDR2 SYDVKM. The CDR3 has 15 residues. The V gene lost 2 bases and the J gene lost 1 base, with 11 bases spanning the gap. The CDR3 DNA reads as TGTGCCAGCAGTTTAGTGGGGGTGATCCAAGAGACCCAGTACTTC. Its protein product is CASSLVGVIQETQYF.

The J gene is TRBJ2-4, the V gene TRBV28; maybe TRBD2 (6 bases). Germline lookup yields CDR1 MDHEN and CDR2 SYDVKM. CDR3 length: 17 amino acids. Trimming removed 6 bases from V and 0 bases from J, with 18 bases in between. This CDR3 is CASRGQAGGKAKNIQYF. The CDR3 nucleotides read TGTGCCAGCAGAGGGCAGGCCGGGGGTAAAGCCAAAAACATTCAGTACTTC. Supplemented by reference TRBV28 and TRBJ2-4, the full variable domain reads DVKVTQSSRYLVKRTGEKVFLECVQDMDHENMFWYRQDPGLGLRLIYFSYDVKMKEKGDIPEGYSVSREKKERFSLILESASTNQTSMYLCASRGQAGGKAKNIQYFGAGTRLSVL.

The chain couples TRBV9 to TRBJ2-7; no clear D gene. Per the germline V gene, CDR1 is SGDLS and CDR2 is YYNGEE. V was shortened by 0 bases and J by 6 bases, with 10 bases between the two germline ends. The CDR3 covers 13 residues. The CDR3 loop reads CASSVARAGEQYF. In DNA form, the CDR3 reads TGTGCCAGCAGCGTAGCACGGGCCGGCGAGCAGTACTTC.

This clonotype was counted at least ten times. The V and J genes are TRBV14 and TRBJ2-7; D call uncertain. Germline values: CDR1 SGHDN, CDR2 FVKESK. The CDR3 is 12 amino acids. The germline V and J ends were trimmed by 4 bases and 2 bases, with 6 bases remaining between them. The CDR3 loop reads CASSRRTYEQYF. As DNA, the CDR3 is TGTGCCAGCAGCCGTAGGACCTACGAGCAGTACTTC.

This clonotype has ten or more counts. This chain joins TRBV7-9 and TRBJ1-2; D is unresolved. Looked up from germline, CDR1 is SEHNR and CDR2 is FQNEAQ (reference sequence). The V gene lost 5 bases and the J gene lost 8 bases, with 6 bases spanning the gap. CDR3 length: 10 residues. The CDR3: CASSPGGYTF. CDR3 coding DNA: TGTGCCAGCAGCCCCGGGGGCTACACCTTC.

This clonotype was detected ten times or more. The chain couples TRBV30 to TRBJ2-1; D gene ambiguous. The CDR3 spans 14 residues. Looked up from germline, CDR1 is GTSNPN and CDR2 is SVGIG (reference sequence). Trimming stripped 3 bases from V and 0 bases from J, with 9 bases between. CDR3 region: CAWRQLSSYNEQFF. As DNA, the CDR3 is TGTGCCTGGAGACAGCTAAGCTCCTACAATGAGCAGTTCTTC.

This clonotype showed up many times. The chain links TRBV10-3 to TRBJ1-6, with D perhaps TRBD1 (5 bases). In germline, CDR1 is ENHRY, CDR2 SYGVKD. There are 15 residues in the CDR3. With 6 bases removed from V and 0 bases from J, the gap between germline ends came to 9 bases. This chain's CDR3 is CAIRHDSSYNSPLHF. The CDR3 nucleotides read TGTGCCATCAGACACGACAGCTCCTATAATTCACCCCTCCACTTT.

This clonotype was recorded many times. The chain uses TRBV6-1 and TRBJ2-7, with D unresolved. Trimming removed 4 bases at V and 2 bases at J, with 6 bases between. Germline CDR1 reads MNHNS; CDR2 reads SASEGT. This CDR3 contains 12 residues. This CDR3 is CASSVGPYEQYF. Written as DNA, the CDR3 is TGTGCCAGCAGTGTTGGGCCCTACGAGCAGTACTTC.

This clonotype was counted many times. The chain has TRBV20-1 and TRBJ1-5; TRBD1 is a possible D gene (5 bases). The germline gives CDR1 DFQATT, CDR2 SNEGSKA (reference sequence). There are 14 residues in the CDR3. V lost 5 bases, J lost 4 bases, and 15 bases lay in between. The CDR3 here is CSALYGTDNQPQHF. CDR3 DNA sequence: TGCAGTGCTCTGTACGGGACCGATAATCAGCCCCAGCATTTT.

This clonotype was observed at least ten times. The chain recombines TRBV5-1 with TRBJ2-7, with D uncertain. Trimming shortened V by 5 bases and J by 3 bases, and 12 bases separated the two germline ends. CDR1 and CDR2 (germline): SGHRS, YFSETQ. The CDR3 totals 13 residues. The CDR3 here is CASSVAGYYEQYF. Written as DNA, the CDR3 is TGCGCCAGCAGTGTCGCAGGTTACTACGAGCAGTACTTC.

At least ten counts were recorded for this clonotype. The rearrangement joins TRBV7-2 to TRBJ2-5; TRBD1 matches at 10 bases. The CDR3 length is 13 residues. J gave up 5 bases and V 5 bases, and 2 bases lay outside the gene matches. Germline lookup yields CDR1 SGHTA and CDR2 FQGNSA. The CDR3 protein is CASSRDRGETQYF. CDR3 nucleotide sequence: TGTGCCAGCAGCCGGGACAGGGGTGAGACCCAGTACTTC.

In this sample, this clonotype turned up many times. CDR3 bases: TGCGCCAGCAGCGGTGTGGTAGGGGCCGCCAATGAGCAGTTCTTC. This gives the protein CASSGVVGAANEQFF. The chain couples TRBV5-1 to TRBJ2-1, with D perhaps matching TRBD1 (5 bases). The CDR3 runs 15 residues. The germline gives CDR1 SGHRS, CDR2 YFSETQ. Trimming cost V 4 bases and J 6 bases, with 17 bases left between them.

There are a few counts of this clonotype. This sequence joins TRBV20-1 and TRBJ2-2; 9 nucleotides agree with TRBD1. Germline trimming cut 4 bases from V and 8 bases from J; bases unmatched to any gene: 5. The length of the CDR3 is 13 residues. Germline V CDR1 and CDR2: DFQATT, SNEGSKA (reference sequence). CDR3 sequence: CSAMRTGEGELFF. CDR3 DNA: TGCAGTGCTATGAGGACAGGGGAAGGGGAGCTGTTTTTT.

This chain uses TRBV15 with TRBJ2-1, with TRBD2 as a possible D gene (7 bases). V lost 5 bases to trimming and J lost 4 bases, with 12 bases between them. Germline loops: CDR1 LNHNV, CDR2 YYDKDF (reference sequence). The CDR3 has 14 amino acids. CDR3 sequence reads: CATSPGGQYNEQFF. CDR3 DNA: TGTGCCACCAGCCCGGGGGGCCAATACAATGAGCAGTTCTTC.

This sequence joins TRBV6-1 and TRBJ2-7; TRBD1 matches at 9 bases. Germline trimming cut 6 bases from V and 6 bases from J; bases unmatched to any gene: 12. The germline CDR1 and CDR2 sequences are MNHNS and SASEGT. The CDR3 extends over 15 amino acids. The CDR3: CASSRKTGQGSEQYF. Here the CDR3 DNA reads TGTGCCAGCAGCCGAAAAACCGGACAGGGGAGCGAGCAGTACTTC.

Ten or more counts support this clonotype. The chain recombines TRBV7-9 with TRBJ2-1, with TRBD2 matching 13 bases. The V gene end was trimmed by 4 bases and the J gene end by 7 bases; junction bases not matched to a gene: 10. The germline V gene has CDR1 SEHNR and CDR2 FQNEAQ (reference sequence). The CDR3 extends over 17 amino acids. The CDR3 DNA sequence: TGTGCCAGCAGCTACCCCTCGGGGACTAGCGGGGTGAATGAGCAGTTCTTC. Translation: CASSYPSGTSGVNEQFF.

This clonotype has a handful of counts. The genes are TRBV11-3 and TRBJ2-3; 11 bases are a match to TRBD2. CDR1 is SGHNT, CDR2 YENEEA, per germline. The ends lost 5 bases at V and 2 bases at J; junction bases unmatched: 6. This CDR3 is 16 amino acids long. The CDR3 region is CASSGYSGGDTDTQYF. The CDR3 DNA reads as TGTGCCAGCAGCGGATATAGCGGGGGGGACACAGATACGCAGTATTTT.